The clone carrying this T cell receptor (beta chain) was picked up a small number of times. Its specificity is not known. The junction shows a germline mismatch at one end, possibly a read error. This specimen comes from a study of cytomegalovirus exposure and HLA in healthy donors. Overall study: Findings of an earlier analysis included around 100 million unique TCR beta sequences from 190 million or so T cells. Study conclusions and caveats: Cytomegalovirus-associated status was assigned to approximately 160 TCR beta chains. Across all donors, roughly uniform sequencing depth was an assumption of the presence/absence analyses.

This CDR3 has 15 amino acids. From germline, CDR1 is SGHTA and CDR2 FQGTGA. The study ran its PCR with 60 Vbeta and 13 Jbeta primers. Clones were read by immunoSEQ multiplex PCR, and TCRdb kept only the in-frame ones, dropping some. The sample lists 150,000 to 200,000 clones, over 75% seen once, with 0.2% to 0.3% in the top ten. The V and J genes are TRBV7-3 and TRBJ1-1; perhaps TRBD1 as D (6 bases). This TCR was sampled from a girl less than two years old in good health and CMV-seronegative. The sequenced sample consisted of PBMCs. CDR3 sequence: CVSSLRAGEGSEAFF. CDR3 sequence (DNA): TGTGTCAGCAGCTTAAGGGCAGGGGAAGGGTCTGAAGCTTTCTTT. The full variable domain, in which reference TRBV7-3 and TRBJ1-1 provide the parts outside the CDR3, is GAGVSQTPSNKVTEKGKYVELRCDPISGHTALYWYRQSLGQGPEFLIYFQGTGAADDSGLPNDRFFAVRPEGSVSTLKIQRTERGDSAVYLCVSSLRAGEGSEAFFGQGTRLTVV.